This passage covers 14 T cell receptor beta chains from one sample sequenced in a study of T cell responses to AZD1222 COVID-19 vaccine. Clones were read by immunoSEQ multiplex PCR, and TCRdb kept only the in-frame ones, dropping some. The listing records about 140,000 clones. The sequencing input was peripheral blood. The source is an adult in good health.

CDR3 nucleotides: TGTGCCAGCAGTCGAGGCTCAGATACGCGGGACAGTTGGGAGCAGTACTTC. This sequence encodes CASSRGSDTRDSWEQYF. V usage is TRBV28 and J usage is TRBJ2-7; a possible D gene is TRBD1 (7 bases). CDR3 size: 17 residues. Germline V gene lookup returns CDR1 MDHEN and CDR2 SYDVKM. The V gene lost 5 bases and the J gene lost 7 bases, with 27 bases spanning the gap.

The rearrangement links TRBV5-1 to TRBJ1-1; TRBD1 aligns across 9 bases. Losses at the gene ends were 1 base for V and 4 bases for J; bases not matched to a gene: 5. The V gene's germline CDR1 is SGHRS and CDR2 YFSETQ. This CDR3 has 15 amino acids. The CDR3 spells CASSLSGTGSTEAFF. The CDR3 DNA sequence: TGCGCCAGCAGCTTGTCCGGGACAGGGAGCACTGAAGCTTTCTTT. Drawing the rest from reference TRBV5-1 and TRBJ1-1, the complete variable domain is KAGVTQTPRYLIKTRGQQVTLSCSPISGHRSVSWYQQTPGQGLQFLFEYFSETQRNKGNFPGRFSGRQFSNSRSEMNVSTLELGDSALYLCASSLSGTGSTEAFFGQGTRLTVV.

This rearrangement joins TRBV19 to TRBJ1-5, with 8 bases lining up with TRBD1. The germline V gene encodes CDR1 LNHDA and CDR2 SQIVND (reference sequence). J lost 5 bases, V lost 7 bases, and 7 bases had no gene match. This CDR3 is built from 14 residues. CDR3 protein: CASTPSGGHQPQHF. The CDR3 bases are TGTGCCAGTACCCCCTCAGGGGGCCATCAGCCCCAGCATTTT.

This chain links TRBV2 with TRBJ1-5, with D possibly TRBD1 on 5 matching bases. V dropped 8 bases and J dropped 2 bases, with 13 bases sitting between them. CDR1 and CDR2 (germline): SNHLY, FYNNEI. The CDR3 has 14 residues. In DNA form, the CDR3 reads TGTGCCAGCGCCAGGGAGTGGGGCAATCAGCCCCAGCATTTT. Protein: CASAREWGNQPQHF.

This CDR3 is CASSYGGPGDHQPQHF. The CDR3 coding sequence is TGTGCCAGCAGCTACGGGGGACCCGGTGACCATCAGCCCCAGCATTTT. The V and J genes are TRBV6-6 and TRBJ1-5; the D gene is possibly TRBD1 (5 bases). Germline values: CDR1 MNHNY, CDR2 SVGAGI (reference sequence). This CDR3 is built from 16 residues. The V gene lost 6 bases and the J gene lost 5 bases, with 20 bases spanning the gap.

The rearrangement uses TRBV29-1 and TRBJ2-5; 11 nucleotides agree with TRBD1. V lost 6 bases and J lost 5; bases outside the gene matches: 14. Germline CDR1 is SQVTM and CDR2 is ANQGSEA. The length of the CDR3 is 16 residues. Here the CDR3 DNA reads TGCAGCGTCTCCGGGACAGGGGGGAGGTATGGTGAGACCCAGTACTTC. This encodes CSVSGTGGRYGETQYF.

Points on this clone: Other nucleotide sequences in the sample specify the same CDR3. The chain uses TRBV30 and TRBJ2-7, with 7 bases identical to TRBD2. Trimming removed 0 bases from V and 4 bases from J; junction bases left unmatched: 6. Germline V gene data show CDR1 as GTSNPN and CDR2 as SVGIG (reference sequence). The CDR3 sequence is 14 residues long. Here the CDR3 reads CAWSVPGGLYEQYF. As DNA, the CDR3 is TGTGCCTGGAGTGTCCCGGGGGGACTTTACGAGCAGTACTTC.

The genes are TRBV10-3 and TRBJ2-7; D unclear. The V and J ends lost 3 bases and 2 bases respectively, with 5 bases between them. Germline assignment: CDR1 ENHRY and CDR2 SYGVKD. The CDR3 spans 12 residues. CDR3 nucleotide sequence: TGTGCCATCAGTGACGGAACCTACGAGCAGTACTTC. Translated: CAISDGTYEQYF.

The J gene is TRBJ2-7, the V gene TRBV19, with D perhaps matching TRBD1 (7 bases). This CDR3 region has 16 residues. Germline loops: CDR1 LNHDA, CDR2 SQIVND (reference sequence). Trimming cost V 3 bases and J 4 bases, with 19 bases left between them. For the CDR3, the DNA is TGTGCCAGTAGTATCTCGGGGGACAGTAATCTATACGAGCAGTACTTC. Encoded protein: CASSISGDSNLYEQYF.

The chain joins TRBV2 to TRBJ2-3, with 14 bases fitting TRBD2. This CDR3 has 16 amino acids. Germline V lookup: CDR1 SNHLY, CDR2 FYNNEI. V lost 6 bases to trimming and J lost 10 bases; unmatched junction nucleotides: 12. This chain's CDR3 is CASRGPGTSGGVSQYF. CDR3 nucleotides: TGTGCCAGCAGAGGTCCCGGGACTAGCGGGGGAGTATCGCAGTATTTT.

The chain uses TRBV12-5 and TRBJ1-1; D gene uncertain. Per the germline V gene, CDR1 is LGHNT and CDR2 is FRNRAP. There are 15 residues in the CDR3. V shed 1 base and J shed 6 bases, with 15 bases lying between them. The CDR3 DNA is TGTGCTAGTGGTTTGGAATCTCCCTCATTATCTGAAGCTTTCTTT. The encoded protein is CASGLESPSLSEAFF.

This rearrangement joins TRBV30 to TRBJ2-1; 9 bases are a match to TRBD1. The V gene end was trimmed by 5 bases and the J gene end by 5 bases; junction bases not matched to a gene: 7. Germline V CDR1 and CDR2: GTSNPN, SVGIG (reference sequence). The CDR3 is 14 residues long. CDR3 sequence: CAWAPRTGDNEQFF. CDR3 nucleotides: TGTGCCTGGGCCCCCCGGACAGGGGACAATGAGCAGTTCTTC.

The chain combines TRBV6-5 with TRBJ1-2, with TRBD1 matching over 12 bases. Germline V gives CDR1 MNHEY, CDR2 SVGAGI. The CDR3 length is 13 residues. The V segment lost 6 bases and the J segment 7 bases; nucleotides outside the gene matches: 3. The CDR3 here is CASRGDRGLGYTF. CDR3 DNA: TGTGCCAGCAGGGGGGACAGGGGGCTTGGCTACACCTTC.

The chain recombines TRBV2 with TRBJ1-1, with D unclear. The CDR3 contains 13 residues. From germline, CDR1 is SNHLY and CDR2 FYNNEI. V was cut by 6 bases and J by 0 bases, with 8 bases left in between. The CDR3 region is CASRILMNTEAFF. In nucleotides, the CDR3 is TGTGCCAGCAGGATCCTAATGAACACTGAAGCTTTCTTT.